Presented here are 17 T cell receptor beta chains from one specimen sequenced in a study of blood T cells in healthy people across ages. A sample-barcoded 5' primer and a J-beta primer mix were used in a second PCR of about 7 to 12 cycles. TCRdb used MiXCR to reprocess the 5' RACE reads, holding one entry per CDR3 protein. This sample yields around 1,700,000 distinct CDR3 sequences, of which roughly 28% are seen a single time; 7.7% belongs to the top ten. The sequencing sample was made of blood. The source is a woman under 40 in good health.

This clonotype appeared many times. The rearrangement joins TRBV7-6 to TRBJ2-7, with D possibly matching TRBD1 (5 bases). Trimming pared 1 base from V and 1 base from J, leaving 11 bases between. This CDR3 contains 15 residues. Germline CDR1 reads SGHVS; CDR2 reads FNYEAQ. In nucleotides, the CDR3 is TGTGCCAGCAGCTTAGAGGGGTCTCCATCCTACGAGCAGTACTTC. Amino acids: CASSLEGSPSYEQYF. Using reference TRBV7-6 and TRBJ2-7 for the parts outside the CDR3, the full variable domain is GAGVSQSPRYKVTKRGQDVALRCDPISGHVSLYWYRQALGQGPEFLTYFNYEAQQDKSGLPNDRFSAERPEGSISTLTIQRTEQRDSAMYRCASSLEGSPSYEQYFGPGTRLTVT.

This clonotype was detected many times. The chain employs TRBV7-2 and TRBJ2-5, with TRBD1 as a possible D gene (5 bases). Trimming cost V 1 base and J 6 bases, with 18 bases left between them. The CDR3 spans 16 residues. Germline values: CDR1 SGHTA, CDR2 FQGNSA. The CDR3 coding sequence is TGTGCCAGCAGCTTAGTCGGCAGGGAAAGGGGAAAGACCCAGTACTTC. The encoded protein is CASSLVGRERGKTQYF.

This clonotype was seen a few times. The chain uses TRBV29-1 and TRBJ2-6; D might be TRBD1 or TRBD2, each matching 6 bases. CDR1 SQVTM and CDR2 ANQGSEA come from the germline V gene. The CDR3 is 16 residues long. Trimming stripped 0 bases from V and 4 bases from J, with 13 bases between. In DNA, the CDR3 is TGCAGCGTTGAAGATTGGGGGGCGCTCGGGGCCAACGTCCTGACTTTC. Translation gives CSVEDWGALGANVLTF.

This chain links TRBV6-2 or TRBV6-3 with TRBJ1-2; 7 nucleotides line up with TRBD1. Germline loops: CDR1 MNHEY, CDR2 SVGEGT. This CDR3 region has 17 residues. The junction had 16 bases not matched to a gene; V was cut back by 6 bases and J by 3 bases. Written as DNA, the CDR3 is TGTGCCAGCAGCGTAACCCCCCGGGCAGGGGGGGACTATGGCTACACCTTC. Its protein product is CASSVTPRAGGDYGYTF.

This chain joins TRBV2 and TRBJ2-1, with a possible D match to TRBD2 (6 bases). Germline V gene data show CDR1 as SNHLY and CDR2 as FYNNEI. The CDR3 is 16 residues long. V shed 6 bases and J shed 8 bases, with 23 bases lying between them. The CDR3 bases are TGTGCCAGCAGCTCAACTGTAGGGACTTCCCCCCATGAGCAGTTCTTC. It yields the protein CASSSTVGTSPHEQFF.

There are a few counts of this clonotype. The chain has TRBV9 and TRBJ2-3; D tentatively fits TRBD1 or TRBD2 (5 bases each). The CDR3 covers 15 residues. In germline, CDR1 is SGDLS, CDR2 YYNGEE. The germline V and J ends were trimmed by 4 bases and 1 base, with 13 bases remaining between them. The DNA for the CDR3 is TGTGCCAGCAGCTCAGAGGGGTCCCGCACAGATACGCAGTATTTT. As protein: CASSSEGSRTDTQYF.

Many counts were recorded for this clonotype. The J gene is TRBJ2-7, the V gene TRBV7-2; tentative D call: TRBD2 (7 bases). This CDR3 is built from 13 residues. Germline V gene data show CDR1 as SGHTA and CDR2 as FQGNSA. Trimming left V 5 bases short and J 9 bases short, with 17 bases between. The DNA of the CDR3 is TGTGCCAGCAGCCCTACATACAGGGAGGGGCAGTACTTC. It encodes CASSPTYREGQYF. The whole variable domain, remainder taken from reference TRBV7-2 and TRBJ2-7, is GAGVSQSPSNKVTEKGKDVELRCDPISGHTALYWYRQSLGQGLEFLIYFQGNSAPDKSGLPSDRFSAERTGGSVSTLTIQRTQQEDSAVYLCASSPTYREGQYFGPGTRLTVT.

The rearrangement uses TRBV12-3 or TRBV12-4 and TRBJ2-2; TRBD1 matches at 8 bases. The CDR3 is 15 residues long. V dropped 6 bases and J dropped 0; count of bases not matched to a gene: 3. The CDR3 bases are TGTGCCAGCAGAATGGACAGGGCGAACACCGGGGAGCTGTTTTTT. Residues: CASRMDRANTGELFF.

V is TRBV6-6 and J is TRBJ2-5; D may be TRBD1 (6 bases). Germline CDR1 MNHNY, CDR2 SVGAGI (reference sequence). The length of the CDR3 is 14 residues. With 1 base removed from V and 3 bases from J, the gap between germline ends came to 9 bases. CDR3 sequence reads: CASSYFPGEETQYF. CDR3 nucleotide sequence: TGTGCCAGCAGTTACTTCCCAGGGGAAGAGACCCAGTACTTC.

This clonotype was counted many times. This chain links TRBV6-1 with TRBJ2-4; D is unresolved. The germline V and J ends were trimmed by 1 base and 13 bases, with 8 bases remaining between them. The CDR3 is 11 amino acids. Germline CDR1 is MNHNS and CDR2 is SASEGT. As DNA, the CDR3 is TGTGCCAGCAGTGAAGGGATAAGGCAGTACTTC. It codes for CASSEGIRQYF.

The CDR3 bases are TGCAGTGCTTGGGGGGTCTTCGGTACAGATACGCAGTATTTT. This encodes CSAWGVFGTDTQYF. The V and J genes are TRBV20-1 and TRBJ2-3; TRBD2 is a possible D gene (6 bases). V was pared by 5 bases and J by 3 bases, with 15 bases between. The length of the CDR3 is 14 residues. In germline, CDR1 is DFQATT, CDR2 SNEGSKA (reference sequence).

This rearrangement joins TRBV20-1 to TRBJ2-1; 7 bases map to TRBD2. CDR1 is DFQATT and CDR2 is SNEGSKA in the germline V gene (reference sequence). The CDR3 has 15 residues. Unmatched junction bases numbered 17, after V lost 3 bases and J lost 12 bases. CDR3 loop: CSARGGFGPTSWQFF. The CDR3 nucleotides read TGCAGTGCTAGGGGGGGGTTCGGGCCAACCTCTTGGCAGTTCTTC.

This clonotype turned up a few times. J is TRBJ2-5 and V is TRBV30, with 7 bases matching TRBD2. The germline V gene has CDR1 GTSNPN and CDR2 SVGIG (reference sequence). V lost 2 bases and J lost 10; bases outside the gene matches: 7. CDR3 length equals 12 residues. CDR3 nucleotide sequence: TGTGCCTGGAGTCCTGCACCGGGAGGCCAGTACTTC. This sequence encodes CAWSPAPGGQYF. The full variable domain, its missing parts supplied by reference TRBV30 and TRBJ2-5, is SQTIHQWPATLVQPVGSPLSLECTVEGTSNPNLYWYRQAAGRGLQLLFYSVGIGQISSEVPQNLSASRPQDRQFILSSKKLLLSDSGFYLCAWSPAPGGQYFGPGTRLLVL.

The V gene is TRBV12-3 or TRBV12-4, the J gene TRBJ1-6, with a possible D match to TRBD1 (5 bases). The CDR3 sequence is 15 residues long. Between the trimmed V and J ends, which lost 5 bases and 7 bases, there was a span of 15 bases. The CDR3 protein is CASSQTTEGNSPLHF. The CDR3 coding sequence is TGTGCCAGCAGTCAGACGACAGAAGGAAATTCACCCCTCCACTTT.

This clonotype appeared a few times. The chain couples TRBV6-6 to TRBJ1-6, with D possibly TRBD1 on 6 matching bases. Per the germline V gene, CDR1 is MNHNY and CDR2 is SVGAGI (reference sequence). The germline V and J ends were trimmed by 8 bases and 6 bases, with 17 bases remaining between them. The CDR3 runs to 15 residues. In nucleotides, the CDR3 is TGTGCCAGCCGGTCGGGTGCAGGGGCTAATTCACCCCTCCACTTT. Residues: CASRSGAGANSPLHF.

This sequence joins TRBV11-2 and TRBJ2-1; D assignment may be TRBD1 or TRBD2 (5 bases each). The CDR3 has 14 amino acids. Trimming took 5 bases from V and 5 from J, leaving 13 bases between them. The germline gives CDR1 SGHAT, CDR2 FQNNGV. DNA for the CDR3: TGTGCCAGCAGCGGATGGGACCACAACAATGAGCAGTTCTTC. Protein product: CASSGWDHNNEQFF.

This clonotype was seen many times. The chain uses TRBV4-2 and TRBJ2-7, with 10 nucleotides matching TRBD1. Trimming at V came to 4 bases and at J to 2 bases, leaving 5 bases not matched to a gene. CDR1 and CDR2 (germline): LGHNA, YNFKEQ. This CDR3 has 15 residues. The DNA for the CDR3 is TGTGCCAGCAGCCGAGGGACAGGGGTCACCTACGAGCAGTACTTC. This encodes CASSRGTGVTYEQYF.